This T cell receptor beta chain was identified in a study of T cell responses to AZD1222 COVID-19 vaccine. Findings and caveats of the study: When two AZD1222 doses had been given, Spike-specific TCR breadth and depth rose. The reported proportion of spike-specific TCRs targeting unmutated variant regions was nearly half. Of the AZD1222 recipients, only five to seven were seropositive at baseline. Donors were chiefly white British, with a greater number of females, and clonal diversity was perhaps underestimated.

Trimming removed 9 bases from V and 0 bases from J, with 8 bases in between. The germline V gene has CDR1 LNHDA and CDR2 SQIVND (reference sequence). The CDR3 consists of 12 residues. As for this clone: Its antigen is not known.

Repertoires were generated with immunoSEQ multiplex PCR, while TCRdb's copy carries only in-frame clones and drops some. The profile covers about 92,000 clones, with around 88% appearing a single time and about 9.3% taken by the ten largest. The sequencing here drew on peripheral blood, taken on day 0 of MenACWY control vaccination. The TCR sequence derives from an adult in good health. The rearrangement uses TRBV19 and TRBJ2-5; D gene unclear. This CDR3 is CASSLDQETQYF. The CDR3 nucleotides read TGTGCCAGCAGCCTGGACCAAGAGACCCAGTACTTC. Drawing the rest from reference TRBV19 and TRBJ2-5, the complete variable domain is DGGITQSPKYLFRKEGQNVTLSCEQNLNHDAMYWYRQDPGQGLRLIYYSQIVNDFQKGDIAEGYSVSREKKESFPLTVTSAQKNPTAFYLCASSLDQETQYFGPGTRLLVL.